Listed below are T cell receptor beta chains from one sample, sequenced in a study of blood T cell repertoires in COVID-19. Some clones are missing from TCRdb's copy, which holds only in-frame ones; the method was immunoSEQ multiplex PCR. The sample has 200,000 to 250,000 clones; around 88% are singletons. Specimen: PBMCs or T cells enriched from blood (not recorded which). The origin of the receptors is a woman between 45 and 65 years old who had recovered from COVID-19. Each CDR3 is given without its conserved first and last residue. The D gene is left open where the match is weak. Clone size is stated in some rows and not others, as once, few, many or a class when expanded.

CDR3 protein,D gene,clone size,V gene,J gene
ASSELMGAQTTNEKLF,.,.,TRBV25-1,TRBJ1-4
ASSPGGNQPQH,TRBD1,.,TRBV7-9,TRBJ1-5
ASSLALAGSYNEQF,TRBD2,.,TRBV13,TRBJ2-1
ASSAQGQNSGNTIY,TRBD1,.,TRBV2,TRBJ1-3
ASSEPRETVHNEQF,.,.,TRBV2,TRBJ2-1
AIRDRQERDEQY,.,.,TRBV10-3,TRBJ2-7
ASSLEGTGGFGYT,TRBD1,.,TRBV7-9,TRBJ1-2
ASSRREFGEKLF,.,.,TRBV5-6,TRBJ1-4
AWSAQLTGGNEKLF,TRBD1,.,TRBV30,TRBJ1-4
ASSPGTGREKLF,TRBD1,.,TRBV18,TRBJ1-4
AWSVKTGDEKLF,TRBD1,.,TRBV30,TRBJ1-4
ASSLAVLTEAF,.,.,TRBV7-2,TRBJ1-1
ASSLDGANYGYT,.,.,TRBV5-1,TRBJ1-2
ASSQDRAYEQY,TRBD1,once,TRBV18,TRBJ2-7
ASSSTGANYGYT,TRBD1,.,TRBV11-3,TRBJ1-2
ASKKGGASNSPLH,.,.,TRBV2,TRBJ1-6
ASSTQGVGYT,TRBD1,once,TRBV27,TRBJ1-2
ASRTGSPSSYNSPLH,.,.,TRBV25-1,TRBJ1-6
ASSHGTVLSYEQY,.,.,TRBV4-1,TRBJ2-7
ASSLRAGYGYT,.,.,TRBV12-3/TRBV12-4,TRBJ1-2
ATSDSGPRRFTDTQY,.,.,TRBV24-1,TRBJ2-3
ASTLSGGRLNTEAF,.,.,TRBV19,TRBJ1-1
ASFQSGQGGTEAF,TRBD1,.,TRBV18,TRBJ1-1
ASSSFRPGGAYGYT,.,.,TRBV7-2,TRBJ1-2
ASSRYTTTNEKLF,.,once,TRBV18,TRBJ1-4
ASSSGQGRWDEKLF,TRBD1,.,TRBV5-1,TRBJ1-4
ASSTPGTSRFEQF,TRBD2,.,TRBV18,TRBJ2-1
ASSPWGGGPNEQF,TRBD2,once,TRBV4-3,TRBJ2-1
ASRYTDTQY,.,.,TRBV2,TRBJ2-3
ASGFSTYNEQF,.,.,TRBV12-5,TRBJ2-1
ASSLDWTPNTEAF,.,.,TRBV5-5,TRBJ1-1
ASSLGVRWNEQF,.,.,TRBV7-8,TRBJ2-1
ASSQDPGPGYEQY,.,.,TRBV3-1/TRBV3-2,TRBJ2-7
ASSLTGSNQPQH,.,.,TRBV7-2,TRBJ1-5
ASGTGTSGSEQY,TRBD2,.,TRBV28,TRBJ2-7
ASSFGPDTQY,.,.,TRBV27,TRBJ2-3
ASSELAWGTDTQY,.,.,TRBV11-2,TRBJ2-3
ASSIRTGGYT,TRBD1,.,TRBV28,TRBJ1-2
ASSPRGGLQETQY,TRBD2,.,TRBV27,TRBJ2-5